What follows describes a single T cell receptor beta chain. Authors' analysis steps: Amplification of reference gene primers was used by the study to estimate nucleated cell counts. Clones were read by immunoSEQ multiplex PCR, and TCRdb kept only the in-frame ones, dropping some. For V, J and clone size, that table is used; D and trimming come from the DNA. The repertoire has about 180,000 clones, roughly 77% of them found once; the top ten carry approximately 12%. The sample belongs to a study of blood T cell repertoires in COVID-19. Overall study context: Researchers got acute and convalescent COVID-19 samples from the United States, Italy and Spain.

V was cut by 2 bases and J by 0 bases, with 10 bases left in between. The CDR3 is 15 residues long. The germline V gene encodes CDR1 SNHLY and CDR2 FYNNEI. The receptor's source is a woman of 80 years or more with COVID-19, enrolled during active disease. The chain recombines TRBV2 with TRBJ1-1; D is uncertain. Sequencing was done on a sample of peripheral blood. The CDR3 DNA sequence: TGTGCCAGCAGTGAATTGCAGTCTTTGAACACTGAAGCTTTCTTT. Translated: CASSELQSLNTEAFF.